These 24 T cell receptor beta chains share one sample of origin, sequenced in a study of T cell responses to AZD1222 COVID-19 vaccine. The assay was immunoSEQ multiplex PCR, and TCRdb's table has in-frame clones only and misses some. This sample has roughly 200,000 clones; approximately 94% occur once, and the top ten carry 3.6%. The sample here was peripheral blood, taken 28 days after the second dose of the MenACWY control vaccine. These receptors came from an adult who received the MenACWY meningococcal vaccine as a control.

The rearrangement links TRBV9 to TRBJ2-1; D not certain. V shed 0 bases and J shed 2 bases, with 6 bases lying between them. In germline, CDR1 is SGDLS, CDR2 YYNGEE. The CDR3 has 14 residues. CDR3 region: CASSVGGTYNEQFF. The DNA for the CDR3 is TGTGCCAGCAGCGTAGGTGGGACCTACAATGAGCAGTTCTTC.

This sequence joins TRBV19 and TRBJ1-3, with D possibly TRBD1 on 5 matching bases. CDR1 and CDR2 (germline): LNHDA, SQIVND (reference sequence). The V end was cut by 3 bases, the J end by 3 bases, with 9 bases between. The CDR3 runs 14 residues. In DNA, the CDR3 is TGTGCCAGTAGTATGGGGGACGGTGGAAACACCATATATTTT. This translates into CASSMGDGGNTIYF.

The chain links TRBV6-5 to TRBJ1-5; 7 nucleotides line up with TRBD1. The germline V gene has CDR1 MNHEY and CDR2 SVGAGI. Trimming removed 6 bases from V and 6 bases from J; junction bases left unmatched: 8. The CDR3 totals 14 residues. This chain's CDR3 is CASSITGAGQPQHF. CDR3 DNA sequence: TGTGCCAGCAGCATTACAGGGGCGGGTCAGCCCCAGCATTTT.

CDR3: CASTGRTSYEQYF. Written as DNA, the CDR3 is TGTGCCAGTACGGGCAGGACTTCCTACGAGCAGTACTTC. This chain links TRBV19 with TRBJ2-7; weak D call: TRBD2 (5 bases). This CDR3 has 13 amino acids. Germline lookup yields CDR1 LNHDA and CDR2 SQIVND (reference sequence). V was cut by 7 bases and J by 1 base, with 11 bases left in between.

The genes are TRBV28 and TRBJ1-5; D is possibly TRBD1 (6 bases). Trimming removed 10 bases at V and 1 base at J, with 8 bases between. The CDR3 runs to 12 residues. Germline V lookup: CDR1 MDHEN, CDR2 SYDVKM. CDR3 amino acids: CAIQGSNQPQHF. The DNA for the CDR3 is TGTGCCATCCAGGGGAGCAATCAGCCCCAGCATTTT. Full variable domain (rest looked up from reference TRBV28 and TRBJ1-5): DVKVTQSSRYLVKRTGEKVFLECVQDMDHENMFWYRQDPGLGLRLIYFSYDVKMKEKGDIPEGYSVSREKKERFSLILESASTNQTSMYLCAIQGSNQPQHFGDGTRLSIL.

This chain joins TRBV4-3 and TRBJ2-1; D perhaps matches TRBD2 (5 bases). CDR3 length: 18 residues. V lost 2 bases to trimming and J lost 5 bases, with 22 bases between them. The germline CDR1 and CDR2 sequences are LGHNA and YSLEER. For the CDR3, the DNA is TGCGCCAGCAGCCAAATAGGGTCAAAGCTAGCAGGAAACAATGAGCAGTTCTTC. Translation: CASSQIGSKLAGNNEQFF.

Written as DNA, the CDR3 is TGTGCCAGCAGGAACAGGGGGACCGGGGAGCTGTTTTTT. Amino acids: CASRNRGTGELFF. The chain combines TRBV2 with TRBJ2-2; 8 bases fit TRBD1. The junction had 2 bases not matched to a gene; V was cut back by 6 bases and J by 5 bases. There are 13 residues in the CDR3. Per germline, CDR1 SNHLY and CDR2 FYNNEI.

The chain combines TRBV19 with TRBJ1-3; D gene uncertain. The CDR3 is made up of 13 amino acids. V lost 7 bases, J lost 5 bases, and 12 bases lay in between. Germline-derived CDR1 and CDR2 are LNHDA and SQIVND (reference sequence). This CDR3 reads CASTTAGRNTIYF. The CDR3 DNA is TGTGCCAGTACTACTGCGGGAAGAAACACCATATATTTT.

The V call is TRBV7-9, the J call TRBJ1-6; D is possibly TRBD1 (5 bases). CDR1 is SEHNR and CDR2 is FQNEAQ in the germline V gene (reference sequence). Trimming removed 2 bases from V and 8 bases from J, with 10 bases in between. This CDR3 contains 14 residues. The CDR3 nucleotides read TGTGCCAGCAGCTTAATCAGGGCAGATTCACCCCTCCACTTT. Residues: CASSLIRADSPLHF.

The chain joins TRBV27 to TRBJ1-1, with 11 positions matching TRBD1. The V gene end was trimmed by 0 bases and the J gene end by 4 bases; junction bases not matched to a gene: 7. The CDR3 loop spans 17 amino acids. Germline loops: CDR1 MNHEY, CDR2 SMNVEV (reference sequence). The CDR3 is CASSLSWTGGQGTEAFF. As DNA, the CDR3 is TGTGCCAGCAGTTTATCGTGGACAGGGGGCCAGGGCACTGAAGCTTTCTTT.

This chain joins TRBV19 and TRBJ1-3; a possible D gene is TRBD1 (6 bases). Trimming cost V 5 bases and J 7 bases, with 18 bases left between them. The CDR3 totals 15 residues. Germline V lookup: CDR1 LNHDA, CDR2 SQIVND (reference sequence). CDR3 coding DNA: TGTGCCAGTAGTCCCTTTGACAGGTTTGGGAACACCATATATTTT. Translating it yields CASSPFDRFGNTIYF. Combining the CDR3 with reference TRBV19 and TRBJ1-3 gives the whole variable domain DGGITQSPKYLFRKEGQNVTLSCEQNLNHDAMYWYRQDPGQGLRLIYYSQIVNDFQKGDIAEGYSVSREKKESFPLTVTSAQKNPTAFYLCASSPFDRFGNTIYFGEGSWLTVV.

The rearrangement joins TRBV11-2 to TRBJ2-1; 8 positions agree with TRBD1. With V trimmed by 2 bases and J by 5 bases, 11 bases remained unmatched. The CDR3 spans 17 residues. Germline V gene data show CDR1 as SGHAT and CDR2 as FQNNGV. The CDR3 bases are TGTGCCAGCAGCTTACGCCTCCGGGACAGGAATGACAATGAGCAGTTCTTC. Its translation: CASSLRLRDRNDNEQFF.

V is TRBV3-1 (or the pseudogene TRBV3-2) and J is TRBJ2-7, with D possibly TRBD1 on 5 matching bases. The CDR3 runs 13 residues. CDR1 and CDR2 from the germline V gene are LGHDT and YNNKEL (reference sequence). V was cut by 1 base and J by 8 bases, with 12 bases left in between. Here the CDR3 reads CASSQGGRDQQYF. CDR3 nucleotides: TGTGCCAGCAGCCAAGGGGGCAGGGATCAGCAGTACTTC.

The chain combines TRBV19 with TRBJ2-2; 7 nucleotides agree with TRBD2. V was clipped by 3 bases and J by 1 base; unmatched bases: 5. Germline V gene lookup returns CDR1 LNHDA and CDR2 SQIVND (reference sequence). The CDR3 has 16 residues. CDR3: CASSISLAVNTGELFF. The CDR3 nucleotides are TGTGCCAGTAGTATTAGTCTAGCGGTGAACACCGGGGAGCTGTTTTTT.

The V gene is TRBV3-1 (or the pseudogene TRBV3-2), the J gene TRBJ1-1, with no clear D. V dropped 2 bases and J dropped 4 bases, with 11 bases sitting between them. The germline gives CDR1 LGHDT, CDR2 YNNKEL (reference sequence). This CDR3 spans 14 amino acids. The CDR3 DNA is TGTGCCAGCAGCCAACGGAAAAGAGGCACTGAAGCTTTCTTT. Translated, it gives CASSQRKRGTEAFF.

The chain employs TRBV18 and TRBJ2-7; D not resolved. Deletions cut 3 bases from V and 0 bases from J, with 18 bases between. This CDR3 has 17 amino acids. The germline gives CDR1 KGHSH, CDR2 LQKENI. The CDR3 reads CASSPTRRVPSSYEQYF. The CDR3 DNA follows: TGTGCCAGCTCACCCACTCGAAGGGTTCCTAGCTCCTACGAGCAGTACTTC. Using reference TRBV18 and TRBJ2-7 for the parts outside the CDR3, the full variable domain is NAGVMQNPRHLVRRRGQEARLRCSPMKGHSHVYWYRQLPEEGLKFMVYLQKENIIDESGMPKERFSAEFPKEGPSILRIQQVVRGDSAAYFCASSPTRRVPSSYEQYFGPGTRLTVT.

The chain recombines TRBV27 with TRBJ1-5; D not certain. There are 13 residues in the CDR3. Looked up from germline, CDR1 is MNHEY and CDR2 is SMNVEV (reference sequence). V lost 4 bases, J lost 4 bases, and 8 bases lay in between. The CDR3, as DNA: TGTGCCAGCAGTTGGGCCGGTAATCAGCCCCAGCATTTT. Translated, it gives CASSWAGNQPQHF.

The CDR3 spells CASSQDYYGRTRDTQYF. Here the CDR3 DNA reads TGTGCCAGCAGCCAAGATTATTACGGGAGGACAAGAGATACGCAGTATTTT. The chain uses TRBV14 and TRBJ2-3; 7 bases agree with TRBD2. The germline gives CDR1 SGHDN, CDR2 FVKESK. The CDR3 length is 17 residues. Trimming at V came to 0 bases and at J to 5 bases, leaving 11 bases not matched to a gene.

This clone was seen once. The gene calls are TRBV7-8 and TRBJ1-5; TRBD1 aligns across 11 bases. CDR3 length: 15 amino acids. V trimming: 2 bases; J trimming: 5 bases; junction bases outside the gene matches: 2. Germline CDR1 reads SGHVS; CDR2 reads FQNEAQ. DNA for the CDR3: TGTGCCAGCAGCTTAATGGGACAGGGGGATCAGCCCCAGCATTTT. Its protein is CASSLMGQGDQPQHF.

This chain joins TRBV21-1 and TRBJ1-5. TRBV21-1 is labeled a pseudogene. This CDR3 is built from 15 residues. The CDR3 nucleotides are TGTGCCAGCAGCAAGGGTCCCGGGGGCAATCAGCCCCAGCATTTT. Residues: CASSKGPGGNQPQHF.

V is TRBV3-1 (or the pseudogene TRBV3-2) and J is TRBJ1-6; D unresolved. Trimming pared 1 base from V and 6 bases from J, leaving 4 bases between. Germline lookup yields CDR1 LGHDT and CDR2 YNNKEL (reference sequence). This CDR3 is 13 amino acids long. CDR3 sequence (DNA): TGTGCCAGCAGCCAAGTAGGTAATTCACCCCTCCACTTT. This encodes CASSQVGNSPLHF.

J is TRBJ1-3 and V is TRBV3-1 (or the pseudogene TRBV3-2), with a tentative D call TRBD1 (6 bases). The germline V gene has CDR1 LGHDT and CDR2 YNNKEL (reference sequence). The CDR3 totals 15 residues. V lost 4 bases, J lost 0 bases, and 10 bases lay in between. The CDR3 bases are TGTGCCAGCAGCCCCTCGACAGGCTCTGGAAACACCATATATTTT. It is translated as CASSPSTGSGNTIYF.

This chain links TRBV18 with TRBJ1-4; no clear D. Germline V lookup: CDR1 KGHSH, CDR2 LQKENI. V lost 1 base and J 11 bases, leaving 11 bases between the germline ends. This CDR3 spans 13 amino acids. CDR3: CASSPLYGDKLFF. Here the CDR3 DNA reads TGTGCCAGCTCACCACTTTATGGGGATAAACTGTTTTTT.

This clone has only a few counts. The chain carries TRBV7-8 and TRBJ2-2, with D tentatively TRBD1 (6 bases). The CDR3 length is 16 residues. Germline CDR1 SGHVS, CDR2 FQNEAQ. Trimming took 9 bases from V and 0 from J, leaving 17 bases between them. Written as DNA, the CDR3 is TGTGCCAGTATATTTATGGGACATACGAACACCGGGGAGCTGTTTTTT. As protein: CASIFMGHTNTGELFF.